These T cell receptor beta chains were read from a single sample in a study of T cell responses to AZD1222 COVID-19 vaccine. Libraries were prepared by immunoSEQ multiplex PCR; TCRdb keeps only in-frame clonotypes and omits some of them. The table lists 150,000 to 200,000 clones, about 93% of them singletons. Sample: peripheral blood, taken on day 0 of AZD1222 vaccination. The receptors here all came from an adult in good health. The CDR3 runs from the conserved cysteine through the conserved F or W. The D gene is left open where the match is weak. Not every row has a clone size; where given, it reads once, few, many or a size class.

d_gene: TRBD2; v_gene: TRBV10-3; abundance: NA; j_gene: TRBJ2-3; CDR3nt: TGTGCCATCAGGAAGCGGGAGGGCACGAATGGAGATACGCAGTATTTT; CDR3aa: CAIRKREGTNGDTQYF
d_gene: TRBD2; v_gene: TRBV28; abundance: NA; j_gene: TRBJ2-3; CDR3nt: TGTGCCAGCAGTCCCTCTATACCCCTAGCGGGCACAGATACGCAGTATTTT; CDR3aa: CASSPSIPLAGTDTQYF
d_gene: NA; v_gene: TRBV7-8; abundance: NA; j_gene: TRBJ2-1; CDR3nt: TGTGCCAGCAGCCGCCTTACCGGGACGGTCAATGAGCAGTTCTTC; CDR3aa: CASSRLTGTVNEQFF
d_gene: TRBD2; v_gene: TRBV7-6; abundance: once; j_gene: TRBJ2-7; CDR3nt: TGTGCCAGCAGCCGCTTACTAGCGGGAGGAATGGGGGGAGAGCAGTACTTC; CDR3aa: CASSRLLAGGMGGEQYF
d_gene: NA; v_gene: TRBV28; abundance: NA; j_gene: TRBJ1-1; CDR3nt: TGTGCCAGCAGTTTATCAGGGAGTTTCGGGGCTGAAGCTTTCTTT; CDR3aa: CASSLSGSFGAEAFF
d_gene: TRBD1; v_gene: TRBV2; abundance: NA; j_gene: TRBJ1-6; CDR3nt: TGTGCCAGCAGCCTCGGGACAGCCCCCAGTTCACCCCTCCACTTT; CDR3aa: CASSLGTAPSSPLHF
d_gene: TRBD1; v_gene: TRBV5-1; abundance: NA; j_gene: TRBJ1-2; CDR3nt: TGCGCCAGCAGCCGGGACAGGGGTCACGGCTACACCTTC; CDR3aa: CASSRDRGHGYTF
d_gene: NA; v_gene: TRBV9; abundance: NA; j_gene: TRBJ1-1; CDR3nt: TGTGCCAGCAGCGTAGGGGAGAGAACTGAAGCTTTCTTT; CDR3aa: CASSVGERTEAFF
d_gene: NA; v_gene: TRBV15; abundance: NA; j_gene: TRBJ1-1; CDR3nt: TGTGCCACCAGCAGGGGGACGACTGAAGCTTTCTTT; CDR3aa: CATSRGTTEAFF
d_gene: NA; v_gene: TRBV6-5; abundance: NA; j_gene: TRBJ2-3; CDR3nt: TGTGCCAGCAGTTACTTCCTCCAAGATACGCAGTATTTT; CDR3aa: CASSYFLQDTQYF
d_gene: NA; v_gene: TRBV28; abundance: NA; j_gene: TRBJ1-2; CDR3nt: TGTGCCAGCAGTTTATATCCCAGACCCTATGGCTACACCTTC; CDR3aa: CASSLYPRPYGYTF
d_gene: TRBD2; v_gene: TRBV5-4; abundance: NA; j_gene: TRBJ2-1; CDR3nt: TGTGCCAGCAGCTTCCTAGCGGGGGACTACAATGAGCAGTTCTTC; CDR3aa: CASSFLAGDYNEQFF
d_gene: NA; v_gene: TRBV7-9; abundance: NA; j_gene: TRBJ2-7; CDR3nt: TGTGCCAGCAGCTTACGGGGGAGCCCCAGGGATTACGAGCAGTACTTC; CDR3aa: CASSLRGSPRDYEQYF
d_gene: TRBD1; v_gene: TRBV6-5; abundance: NA; j_gene: TRBJ1-4; CDR3nt: TGTGCCAGCAGTTTCGACAGGGGAAGAGAAAAACTGTTTTTT; CDR3aa: CASSFDRGREKLFF
d_gene: NA; v_gene: TRBV28; abundance: NA; j_gene: TRBJ1-2; CDR3nt: TGTGCCAGCAGTTTATCGCGGGGGTTGGACTATGGCTACACCTTC; CDR3aa: CASSLSRGLDYGYTF
d_gene: NA; v_gene: TRBV30; abundance: NA; j_gene: TRBJ2-1; CDR3nt: TGTGCCTGGAGTGGGGGGTTTGAGCAGTTCTTC; CDR3aa: CAWSGGFEQFF
d_gene: NA; v_gene: TRBV19; abundance: NA; j_gene: TRBJ2-1; CDR3nt: TGTGCCAGTAGTACGAATACGAGGGTCGGGAATGAGCAGTTCTTC; CDR3aa: CASSTNTRVGNEQFF
d_gene: TRBD1; v_gene: TRBV19; abundance: once; j_gene: TRBJ1-6; CDR3nt: TGTGCCAGTAGTATCGGGACAGCACCCCTCCACTTT; CDR3aa: CASSIGTAPLHF
d_gene: TRBD1; v_gene: TRBV29-1; abundance: few; j_gene: TRBJ1-4; CDR3nt: TGCAGCGCTCGGACAGGCCCCGGCACTAATGAAAAACTGTTTTTT; CDR3aa: CSARTGPGTNEKLFF
d_gene: NA; v_gene: TRBV6-5; abundance: NA; j_gene: TRBJ1-2; CDR3nt: TGTGCCGCTAGGGCCCGGGGCCTAGCTAACTATGGCTACACCTTC; CDR3aa: CAARARGLANYGYTF
d_gene: TRBD1; v_gene: TRBV29-1; abundance: NA; j_gene: TRBJ1-1; CDR3nt: TGCAGCGTCATATTGAGGGGACAGGGGCTAGGCACTGAAGCTTTCTTT; CDR3aa: CSVILRGQGLGTEAFF
d_gene: TRBD2; v_gene: TRBV6-5; abundance: NA; j_gene: TRBJ2-7; CDR3nt: TGTGCCAGCAGTCCCCGAGTAGCGGGAGAGCAGTACTTC; CDR3aa: CASSPRVAGEQYF
d_gene: NA; v_gene: TRBV27; abundance: NA; j_gene: TRBJ2-7; CDR3nt: TGTGCCAGCAGCCAGCGAGCAGGAAGGAACTACGAGCAGTACTTC; CDR3aa: CASSQRAGRNYEQYF
d_gene: NA; v_gene: TRBV5-4; abundance: NA; j_gene: TRBJ2-1; CDR3nt: TGTGCCAGCAGCTTGGAGTCTCCCTCCTACAATGAGCAGTTCTTC; CDR3aa: CASSLESPSYNEQFF
d_gene: NA; v_gene: TRBV30; abundance: once; j_gene: TRBJ1-5; CDR3nt: TGTGCCGCGGAGGTTGGCAGGGGCAATCAGCCCCAGCATTTT; CDR3aa: CAAEVGRGNQPQHF
d_gene: NA; v_gene: TRBV18; abundance: once; j_gene: TRBJ2-5; CDR3nt: TGTGCCAGCTCCCTCTTAGACGGAAAGCAAGAGACCCAGTACTTC; CDR3aa: CASSLLDGKQETQYF
d_gene: NA; v_gene: TRBV11-3; abundance: NA; j_gene: TRBJ2-1; CDR3nt: TGTGCCAGCAGCTTGGGTGACAATGAGCAGTTCTTC; CDR3aa: CASSLGDNEQFF
d_gene: TRBD2; v_gene: TRBV5-3; abundance: NA; j_gene: TRBJ2-1; CDR3nt: TGTGCCAGAGCAAATCCGGGACTAGCGGGCCAAGACCTGTGGTTCTTC; CDR3aa: CARANPGLAGQDLWFF
d_gene: TRBD2; v_gene: TRBV7-9; abundance: NA; j_gene: TRBJ2-2; CDR3nt: TGTGCCAGCAGCCCCCGGGACCGGGGGGCCGGGGAGCTGTTTTTT; CDR3aa: CASSPRDRGAGELFF
d_gene: TRBD2; v_gene: TRBV24-1; abundance: NA; j_gene: TRBJ2-2; CDR3nt: TGTGCCACCAGTGACGGGGGGGGCGGGGCTTGGACCGGGGAGCTGTTTTTT; CDR3aa: CATSDGGGGAWTGELFF
d_gene: NA; v_gene: TRBV12-5; abundance: NA; j_gene: TRBJ2-5; CDR3nt: TGTGCTAGTGGTCTCTCGACAGGAATCCAAGAGACCCAGTACTTC; CDR3aa: CASGLSTGIQETQYF
d_gene: TRBD1; v_gene: TRBV5-8; abundance: once; j_gene: TRBJ1-2; CDR3nt: TGTGCCAGCTCTGGGACAGCCTCTCTCTACACCTTC; CDR3aa: CASSGTASLYTF
d_gene: TRBD1; v_gene: TRBV5-1; abundance: NA; j_gene: TRBJ1-4; CDR3nt: TGCGCCAGCAGCTTGGACCCACAAACAGGGGGGAGAGGAACTAATGAAAAACTGTTTTTT; CDR3aa: CASSLDPQTGGRGTNEKLFF
d_gene: NA; v_gene: TRBV10-2; abundance: once; j_gene: TRBJ1-5; CDR3nt: TGCGCCAGCAATCAGTTCAGGGTCCCTCAGCCCCAGCATTTT; CDR3aa: CASNQFRVPQPQHF
d_gene: TRBD2; v_gene: TRBV20-1; abundance: once; j_gene: TRBJ2-3; CDR3nt: TGCAGTGCTAGTAGGACTAGCGCAGATACGCAGTATTTT; CDR3aa: CSASRTSADTQYF
d_gene: TRBD2; v_gene: TRBV10-1; abundance: NA; j_gene: TRBJ2-1; CDR3nt: TGCGCCAGCAGTCGTACCGGGACTAGAGTGGATGAGCAGTTCTTC; CDR3aa: CASSRTGTRVDEQFF
d_gene: TRBD1; v_gene: TRBV28; abundance: NA; j_gene: TRBJ1-1; CDR3nt: TGTGCCAGCAGTTCGGGGCAGGGGGCCACTGAAGCTTTCTTT; CDR3aa: CASSSGQGATEAFF
d_gene: TRBD1; v_gene: TRBV7-9; abundance: NA; j_gene: TRBJ2-1; CDR3nt: TGTGCCAGCAGTCGGGACAGAGGCTTCATGAAGAAGTTCTTC; CDR3aa: CASSRDRGFMKKFF
d_gene: NA; v_gene: TRBV11-2; abundance: NA; j_gene: TRBJ2-1; CDR3nt: TGTGCCAGCGTGGAAGAAGCGGGTGAGCAGTTCTTC; CDR3aa: CASVEEAGEQFF
d_gene: NA; v_gene: TRBV5-1; abundance: NA; j_gene: TRBJ1-1; CDR3nt: TGCGCCAGCAGCGGGACGGTGGGCCGCACTGAAGCTTTCTTT; CDR3aa: CASSGTVGRTEAFF
d_gene: NA; v_gene: TRBV19; abundance: NA; j_gene: TRBJ1-5; CDR3nt: TGTGCCAGTAGTATAATGGGCGGCGTTCTGCATTTT; CDR3aa: CASSIMGGVLHF
d_gene: NA; v_gene: TRBV4-2; abundance: NA; j_gene: TRBJ2-2; CDR3nt: TGTGCCAGCAGCCAAGATAGACTAGCCGGGGAGCTGTTTTTT; CDR3aa: CASSQDRLAGELFF
d_gene: TRBD2; v_gene: TRBV5-5; abundance: NA; j_gene: TRBJ2-7; CDR3nt: TGTGCCAGCAGCCGAGGGACTAACAGTCTTGTCGAGCAGTACTTC; CDR3aa: CASSRGTNSLVEQYF
d_gene: NA; v_gene: TRBV28; abundance: NA; j_gene: TRBJ2-6; CDR3nt: TGTGCCAGCAGCCTGTCTGGGGCCAACGTCCTGACTTTC; CDR3aa: CASSLSGANVLTF
d_gene: TRBD1; v_gene: TRBV28; abundance: NA; j_gene: TRBJ1-2; CDR3nt: TGTGCCAGCAGCCCTCCTGACAGGGGTAACTATGGCTACACCTTC; CDR3aa: CASSPPDRGNYGYTF
d_gene: TRBD1; v_gene: TRBV30; abundance: NA; j_gene: TRBJ1-1; CDR3nt: TGTGCCTGGAGTGCCCCGGGACAGGAAGCTTTCTTT; CDR3aa: CAWSAPGQEAFF